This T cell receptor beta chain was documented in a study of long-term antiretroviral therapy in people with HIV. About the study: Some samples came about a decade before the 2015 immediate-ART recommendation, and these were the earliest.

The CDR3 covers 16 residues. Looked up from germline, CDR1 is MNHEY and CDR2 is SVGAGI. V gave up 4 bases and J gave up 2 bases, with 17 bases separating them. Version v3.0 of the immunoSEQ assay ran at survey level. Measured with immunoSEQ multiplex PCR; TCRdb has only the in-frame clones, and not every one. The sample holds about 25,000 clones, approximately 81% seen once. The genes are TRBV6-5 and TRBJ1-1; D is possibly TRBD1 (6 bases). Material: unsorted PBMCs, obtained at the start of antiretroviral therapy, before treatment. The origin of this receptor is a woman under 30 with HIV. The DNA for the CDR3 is TGTGCCAGCAGTTTATCCCCGGACAGACAAAACACTGAAGCTTTCTTT. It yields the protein CASSLSPDRQNTEAFF.